The 30 T cell receptor beta chains reported below all come from one sample, sequenced in a study of identical twins. TCRdb independently ran MiXCR on the 5' RACE reads; one entry per CDR3 protein. Here the sample spans a few hundred thousand distinct CDR3 sequences, roughly an eighth being singletons. These data are also associated with another study on yellow fever vaccine responses in identical twins.

The sequenced sample consisted of memory (CD45RO+) T cells sorted from blood. The source of these receptors is a young woman in good health.

In its sample, this clonotype was seen a few times. This sequence joins TRBV5-1 and TRBJ2-5, with 13 bases identical to TRBD2. V shed 4 bases and J 0 bases; nucleotides not matched to a gene: 3. CDR3 length equals 16 residues. Looked up from germline, CDR1 is SGHRS and CDR2 is YFSETQ. CDR3 DNA: TGCGCCAGCAGCCAAGGGACTAGCGGGAACCAAGAGACCCAGTACTTC. This encodes CASSQGTSGNQETQYF.

This chain uses TRBV5-6 with TRBJ2-3; TRBD2 aligns across 9 bases. The CDR3 extends over 16 amino acids. V trimming: 1 base; J trimming: 3 bases; junction bases outside the gene matches: 6. Germline values: CDR1 SGHDT, CDR2 YYEEEE. Here the CDR3 reads CASSLFASGVTDTQYF. The CDR3 coding sequence is TGTGCCAGCAGCTTGTTCGCTAGCGGGGTGACAGATACGCAGTATTTT.

This clonotype was recorded a few times. CDR3 loop: CSARVAGYSNQPQHF. The CDR3 region has the DNA TGCAGTGCTAGAGTTGCAGGCTATAGCAATCAGCCCCAGCATTTT. This chain uses TRBV20-1 with TRBJ1-5; D call uncertain. This CDR3 region has 15 residues. Germline values: CDR1 DFQATT, CDR2 SNEGSKA (reference sequence). V was shortened by 1 base and J by 0 bases, with 10 bases between the two germline ends.

The chain recombines TRBV5-1 with TRBJ2-2; a possible D gene is TRBD1 (5 bases). The V gene's germline CDR1 is SGHRS and CDR2 YFSETQ. Trimming shortened V by 4 bases and J by 2 bases, and 12 bases separated the two germline ends. CDR3 length: 15 residues. Here the CDR3 reads CASSRDSRNTGELFF. CDR3 nucleotides: TGCGCCAGCAGCCGAGACAGCAGAAACACCGGGGAGCTGTTTTTT.

The rearrangement uses TRBV18 and TRBJ2-7; TRBD1 matches at 9 bases. The CDR3 is 15 amino acids. J was trimmed by 2 bases and V by 8 bases; bases with no gene match: 10. Germline CDR1 KGHSH, CDR2 LQKENI. The CDR3 DNA reads TGTGCCAGCCAAACAAACCGGGACAGGGCCTACGAGCAGTACTTC. Protein: CASQTNRDRAYEQYF.

This clonotype was counted only a few times. The gene calls are TRBV25-1 and TRBJ1-5, with D maybe TRBD1 (5 bases). Looked up from germline, CDR1 is MGHDK and CDR2 is SYGVNS. The length of the CDR3 is 12 residues. Deletions cut 5 bases from V and 6 bases from J, with 8 bases between. CDR3 amino acids: CASSQGVQPQHF. CDR3 DNA sequence: TGTGCCAGCAGTCAGGGAGTTCAGCCCCAGCATTTT.

This clonotype was seen a handful of times. J is TRBJ2-1 and V is TRBV20-1; 14 nucleotides agree with TRBD2. This CDR3 is built from 14 residues. The trim removed 6 bases at V and 6 bases at J, leaving 4 bases unmatched. The germline gives CDR1 DFQATT, CDR2 SNEGSKA (reference sequence). The CDR3 here is CSATGLAGGNEQFF. The CDR3 DNA is TGCAGTGCGACCGGACTAGCGGGAGGCAATGAGCAGTTCTTC.

V usage is TRBV28 and J usage is TRBJ2-3, with D hard to call. This CDR3 spans 15 amino acids. Germline CDR1 is MDHEN and CDR2 is SYDVKM. V lost 4 bases to trimming and J lost 5 bases, with 16 bases between them. Here the CDR3 reads CASSSSSSEVDTQYF. The CDR3 nucleotides are TGTGCCAGCAGTTCTTCCTCCAGCGAGGTAGATACGCAGTATTTT. Full variable domain (outside the CDR3, taken from reference TRBV28 and TRBJ2-3): DVKVTQSSRYLVKRTGEKVFLECVQDMDHENMFWYRQDPGLGLRLIYFSYDVKMKEKGDIPEGYSVSREKKERFSLILESASTNQTSMYLCASSSSSSEVDTQYFGPGTRLTVL.

This clonotype was counted ten times or more. The chain employs TRBV6-2 or TRBV6-3 and TRBJ2-2; D is uncertain. Trimming shortened V by 6 bases and J by 2 bases, and 7 bases separated the two germline ends. Looked up from germline, CDR1 is MNHEY and CDR2 is SVGEGT. The CDR3 sequence is 13 residues long. The CDR3 nucleotides read TGTGCCAGCAGGCTTAGTAACACCGGGGAGCTGTTTTTT. Protein sequence: CASRLSNTGELFF.

This clonotype was observed at least ten times. The rearrangement uses TRBV10-3 and TRBJ2-7, with 9 bases lining up with TRBD1. CDR1 is ENHRY and CDR2 is SYGVKD in the germline V gene. This CDR3 is 15 amino acids long. J lost 3 bases, V lost 6 bases, and 9 bases had no gene match. The CDR3 region has the DNA TGTGCCATCAGGCCGGGACAGGGTATTTTCTACGAGCAGTACTTC. Translating it yields CAIRPGQGIFYEQYF.

The table lists this clonotype with a few counts. The CDR3: CARSGVSVTGELFF. The CDR3 region has the DNA TGTGCCCGCAGTGGGGTTAGCGTTACCGGGGAGCTGTTTTTT. The rearrangement links TRBV30 to TRBJ2-2, with TRBD2 as a possible D gene (5 bases). The ends were cut back, 8 bases at V and 5 bases at J, with 18 bases in the middle. The CDR3 length is 14 residues. Germline V gene lookup returns CDR1 GTSNPN and CDR2 SVGIG (reference sequence).

This clonotype was detected many times. The chain has TRBV20-1 and TRBJ2-5; D is perhaps TRBD1 (5 bases). CDR1 and CDR2 from the germline V gene are DFQATT and SNEGSKA (reference sequence). The CDR3 runs 12 residues. For the CDR3, the DNA is TGCAGCGCGACAGTTAAGCAAGAGACCCAGTACTTC. Translated: CSATVKQETQYF.

This clonotype was found a few times. V gene TRBV20-1 combines with J gene TRBJ1-5; 7 bases fit TRBD1. Germline V lookup: CDR1 DFQATT, CDR2 SNEGSKA (reference sequence). Trimming at V came to 4 bases and at J to 3 bases, leaving 9 bases not matched to a gene. The CDR3 extends over 15 amino acids. CDR3 bases: TGCAGTGCTAATAGGCAGGACAGGCACAATCAGCCCCAGCATTTT. Amino acid sequence: CSANRQDRHNQPQHF.

This clonotype was seen many times. The chain joins TRBV7-2 to TRBJ2-3; TRBD1 matches at 7 bases. V lost 3 bases and J lost 2; bases outside the gene matches: 5. Germline assignment: CDR1 SGHTA and CDR2 FQGNSA. There are 15 residues in the CDR3. CDR3 sequence: CASSFRDRYTDTQYF. In nucleotides, the CDR3 is TGTGCCAGCAGCTTCCGGGACAGATACACAGATACGCAGTATTTT.

This clonotype was observed a handful of times. The V and J genes are TRBV3-1 and TRBJ2-1, with 7 bases that match TRBD2. Germline V lookup: CDR1 LGHDT, CDR2 YNNKEL (reference sequence). The J segment lost 16 bases and the V segment lost 1 base, leaving 7 bases of the junction unmatched. This CDR3 has 12 residues. CDR3 amino acids: CASSQAGLPLFF. Here the CDR3 DNA reads TGTGCCAGCAGCCAAGCGGGACTACCCCTATTCTTC.

This clonotype has just a few counts. The chain joins TRBV28 to TRBJ2-5; 7 nucleotides line up with TRBD2. V lost 5 bases, J lost 5 bases, and 8 bases stayed unmatched. Germline assignment: CDR1 MDHEN and CDR2 SYDVKM. The CDR3 is 14 amino acids. Here the CDR3 DNA reads TGTGCCAGCAGTCCCCGCAGCGGGAAGGAGACCCAGTACTTC. Protein sequence: CASSPRSGKETQYF.

A few counts support this clonotype. The DNA for the CDR3 is TGTGCCAGCAGCACCAGGGGTTTGAACAATGAGCAGTTCTTC. This translates into CASSTRGLNNEQFF. The gene calls are TRBV7-6 and TRBJ2-1; TRBD1 might be the D (6 bases). Trimming shortened V by 5 bases and J by 5 bases, and 13 bases separated the two germline ends. Germline CDR1 is SGHVS and CDR2 is FNYEAQ. The length of the CDR3 is 14 residues.

At least ten counts were recorded for this clonotype. V gene TRBV24-1 combines with J gene TRBJ2-1; TRBD2 might be the D (5 bases). The CDR3 runs to 11 residues. The V and J ends lost 0 bases and 12 bases respectively, with 5 bases between them. Germline V lookup: CDR1 KGHDR, CDR2 SFDVKD. The CDR3 spells CATSDLRGQFF. The CDR3 region has the DNA TGTGCCACCAGTGATTTGCGGGGGCAGTTCTTC.

This clonotype occurred a few times. The chain couples TRBV7-9 to TRBJ2-5, with a tentative D call TRBD2 (5 bases). The germline V gene has CDR1 SEHNR and CDR2 FQNEAQ (reference sequence). Trimming removed 4 bases from V and 5 bases from J, with 17 bases in between. This CDR3 contains 15 residues. The CDR3 DNA is TGTGCCAGCAGCTCGCCGTGGACTCGTGGTGAGACCCAGTACTTC. Translated, it gives CASSSPWTRGETQYF.

V usage is TRBV29-1 and J usage is TRBJ2-4, with D uncertain. V was pared by 6 bases and J by 0 bases, with 12 bases between. From germline, CDR1 is SQVTM and CDR2 ANQGSEA. The CDR3 has 14 residues. The CDR3 nucleotides are TGCAGCGTAAGGGAAACCCTAGCCAAAAACATTCAGTACTTC. As protein: CSVRETLAKNIQYF.

The genes are TRBV18 and TRBJ1-1, with D possibly matching TRBD1 (5 bases). The V gene's germline CDR1 is KGHSH and CDR2 LQKENI. CDR3 length: 13 amino acids. V lost 3 bases and J 6 bases, leaving 11 bases between the germline ends. CDR3 in amino acids: CASSPSGGAEAFF. CDR3 DNA sequence: TGTGCCAGCTCACCCAGCGGGGGGGCTGAAGCTTTCTTT.

This clonotype has just a few counts. The V gene is TRBV12-3 or TRBV12-4, the J gene TRBJ2-1; 9 bases agree with TRBD1. This CDR3 contains 15 residues. J gave up 3 bases and V 5 bases, and 5 bases lay outside the gene matches. CDR3 in amino acids: CASSHRDRVYNEQFF. The CDR3 DNA reads TGTGCCAGCAGTCACCGGGACAGGGTCTACAATGAGCAGTTCTTC.

This clonotype was seen repeatedly, ten times or more. The chain links TRBV2 to TRBJ2-3, with D tentatively TRBD1 or TRBD2 (6 bases each). Per the germline V gene, CDR1 is SNHLY and CDR2 is FYNNEI. The V and J ends lost 5 bases and 6 bases respectively, with 12 bases between them. This CDR3 has 13 residues. CDR3 bases: TGTGCCAGCAGTCCCCCCGGGGGCGATACGCAGTATTTT. This gives the protein CASSPPGGDTQYF.

This clonotype was found a few times. The rearrangement links TRBV20-1 to TRBJ2-2; the D is unclear. The V end lost 1 base, the J end lost 2 bases, and 8 bases lay between the germline ends. Germline CDR1 reads DFQATT; CDR2 reads SNEGSKA (reference sequence). The CDR3 spans 14 residues. CDR3 nucleotide sequence: TGCAGTGCTAGAGTGGATGGAAACACCGGGGAGCTGTTTTTT. Amino acid sequence: CSARVDGNTGELFF.

This clonotype was counted a few times. The V and J genes are TRBV10-3 and TRBJ2-2, with 10 bases matching TRBD2. The CDR3 has 15 residues. Germline trimming cut 10 bases from V and 5 bases from J; bases unmatched to any gene: 10. Germline CDR1 and CDR2: ENHRY and SYGVKD. The CDR3 DNA follows: TGTGCCACCCTTCCTAGCGGGGGCGGGACCGGGGAGCTGTTTTTT. Protein sequence: CATLPSGGGTGELFF.

This chain joins TRBV20-1 and TRBJ2-7; D is possibly TRBD1 (6 bases). CDR1 DFQATT and CDR2 SNEGSKA come from the germline V gene (reference sequence). The CDR3 contains 15 residues. V was pared by 3 bases and J by 5 bases, with 20 bases between. The CDR3 DNA reads as TGCAGTGCTAGTACTCGACCAGGGGTTGGCGACGAGCAGTACTTC. This encodes CSASTRPGVGDEQYF.

This rearrangement joins TRBV28 to TRBJ2-7; 9 nucleotides align to TRBD2. V dropped 5 bases and J dropped 6; count of bases not matched to a gene: 2. This CDR3 has 12 residues. CDR1 is MDHEN and CDR2 is SYDVKM in the germline V gene. CDR3 amino acids: CASSRLAAEQYF. CDR3 nucleotides: TGTGCCAGCAGTCGACTAGCGGCCGAGCAGTACTTC.

This clonotype was detected only a few times. V gene TRBV15 combines with J gene TRBJ2-5; D unresolved. Germline values: CDR1 LNHNV, CDR2 YYDKDF (reference sequence). The V end was cut by 1 base, the J end by 4 bases, with 10 bases between. CDR3 length equals 14 residues. CDR3 bases: TGTGCCACCAGCAGAGGTACGAGGCGAGAGACCCAGTACTTC. Translation gives CATSRGTRRETQYF.

This clonotype was observed at least ten times. This chain joins TRBV9 and TRBJ2-3; 8 positions agree with TRBD2. J lost 7 bases, V lost 3 bases, and 4 bases had no gene match. Germline lookup yields CDR1 SGDLS and CDR2 YYNGEE. The CDR3 totals 13 residues. DNA for the CDR3: TGTGCCAGCAGCGCCGTAGCGGGGCATACGCAGTATTTT. Translated: CASSAVAGHTQYF. The full variable domain, rest sourced from reference TRBV9 and TRBJ2-3, is DSGVTQTPKHLITATGQRVTLRCSPRSGDLSVYWYQQSLDQGLQFLIQYYNGEERAKGNILERFSAQQFPDLHSELNLSSLELGDSALYFCASSAVAGHTQYFGPGTRLTVL.

This clonotype was found a few times. This chain joins TRBV29-1 and TRBJ2-3, with 7 nucleotides matching TRBD2. V was pared by 7 bases and J by 2 bases, with 12 bases of the junction left unmatched. Germline V gene lookup returns CDR1 SQVTM and CDR2 ANQGSEA. The length of the CDR3 is 15 residues. CDR3 sequence reads: CSGAGIAGFTDTQYF. The CDR3 nucleotides are TGCAGCGGCGCAGGAATAGCGGGCTTCACAGATACGCAGTATTTT.